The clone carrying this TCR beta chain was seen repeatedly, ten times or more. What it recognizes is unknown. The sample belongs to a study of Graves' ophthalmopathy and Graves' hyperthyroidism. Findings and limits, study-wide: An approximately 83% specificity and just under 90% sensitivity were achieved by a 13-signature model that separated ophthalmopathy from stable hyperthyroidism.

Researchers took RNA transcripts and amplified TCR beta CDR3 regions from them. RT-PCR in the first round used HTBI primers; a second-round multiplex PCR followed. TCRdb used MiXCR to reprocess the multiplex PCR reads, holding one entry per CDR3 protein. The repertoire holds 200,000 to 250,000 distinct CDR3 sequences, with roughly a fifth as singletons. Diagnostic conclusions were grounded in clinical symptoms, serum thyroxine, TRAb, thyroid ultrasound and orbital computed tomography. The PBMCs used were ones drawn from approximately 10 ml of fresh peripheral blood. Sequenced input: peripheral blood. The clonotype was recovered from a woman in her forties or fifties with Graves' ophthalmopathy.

CDR3 in DNA: TGTGCCAGCAGTTTAAATGGACTGTCTGAAAAACTGTTTTTT. Protein: CASSLNGLSEKLFF. This sequence joins TRBV28 and TRBJ1-4, with unresolved D. V was pared by 2 bases and J by 7 bases, with 11 bases between. The CDR3 has 14 residues. The germline V gene encodes CDR1 MDHEN and CDR2 SYDVKM.